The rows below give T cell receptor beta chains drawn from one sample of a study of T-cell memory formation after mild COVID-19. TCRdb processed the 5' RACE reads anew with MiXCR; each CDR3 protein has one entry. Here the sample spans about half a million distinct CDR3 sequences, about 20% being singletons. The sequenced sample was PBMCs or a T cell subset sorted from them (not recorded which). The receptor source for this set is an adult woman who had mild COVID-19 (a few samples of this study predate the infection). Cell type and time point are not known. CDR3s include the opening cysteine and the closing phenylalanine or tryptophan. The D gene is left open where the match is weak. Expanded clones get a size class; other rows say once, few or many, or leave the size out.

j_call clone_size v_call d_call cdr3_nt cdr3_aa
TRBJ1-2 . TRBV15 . TGTGCCACCAGCAGAGATCAGACAGGCTCTGGCTACACCTTC CATSRDQTGSGYTF
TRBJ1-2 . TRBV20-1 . TGCAGTGCTAGACCCCAGGGTGATAATGGCTACACCTTC CSARPQGDNGYTF
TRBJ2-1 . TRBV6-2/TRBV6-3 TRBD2 TGTGCCAGCAGTTGGGGACTAGCCCATGAGCAGTTCTTC CASSWGLAHEQFF
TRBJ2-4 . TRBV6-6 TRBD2 TGTGCCAGCAGTTACACGACTAGCGTTTTAGCCAAAAACATTCAGTACTTC CASSYTTSVLAKNIQYF
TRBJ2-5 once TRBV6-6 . TGTGCCAGCAGACAAGGGGGAGTTGGGGAGACCCAGTACTTC CASRQGGVGETQYF
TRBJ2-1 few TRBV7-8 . TGTGCCAGCAGCTCCAATACGGGGGACTTCAATGAGCAGTTCTTC CASSSNTGDFNEQFF
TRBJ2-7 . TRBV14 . TGTGCCAGCAGCCAAAGGGGGGGGGCGAAGTACTTC CASSQRGGAKYF
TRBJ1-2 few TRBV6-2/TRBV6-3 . TGTGCCAGCAGTTACCCCCTTTATGGCTACACCTTC CASSYPLYGYTF
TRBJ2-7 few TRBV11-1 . TGTGCCAGCAGCTTGGTCGCCGCTGACTACGAGCAGTACTTC CASSLVAADYEQYF
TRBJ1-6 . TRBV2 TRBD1 TGTGCCAGCATGGACAGGGCAGGCTCACCCCTCCACTTT CASMDRAGSPLHF
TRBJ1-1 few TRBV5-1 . TGCGCCAGCAGCTTGAGGACAGCTAAGAACACTGAAGCTTTCTTT CASSLRTAKNTEAFF
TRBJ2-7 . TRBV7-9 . TGTGCCAGCAGCCCGAGCCCGGGGGACCCCCGGACCTACGAGCAGTACTTC CASSPSPGDPRTYEQYF
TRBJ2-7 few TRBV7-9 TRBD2 TGTGCCAGCAGCTCCCCGACTAGCGGGATTAACGAGCAGTACTTC CASSSPTSGINEQYF
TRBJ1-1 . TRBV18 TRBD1 TGTGCCAGCTCACTCTCCACCGGGACAGACACTGAAGCTTTCTTT CASSLSTGTDTEAFF
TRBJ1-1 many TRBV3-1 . TGTGCCAGCAGCCAAGGAAGGGTGAACACTGAAGCTTTCTTT CASSQGRVNTEAFF
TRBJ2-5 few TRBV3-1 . TGTGCCAGCAGCCATTACAGGCTTCAAGAGACCCAGTACTTC CASSHYRLQETQYF
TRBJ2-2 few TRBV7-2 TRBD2 TGTGCCAGCAGCTTAGAGACACTAGCGGGGGTGGTCGGGGAGCTGTTTTTT CASSLETLAGVVGELFF
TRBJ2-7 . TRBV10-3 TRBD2 TGTGCCATCAGCCCAATAGCGGGAACGGTCTACGAGCAGTACTTC CAISPIAGTVYEQYF
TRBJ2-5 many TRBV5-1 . TGCGCCAGCAGGCTCGGGGCTCACCAAGAGACCCAGTACTTC CASRLGAHQETQYF
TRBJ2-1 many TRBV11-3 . TGTGCCAGCAGCTTAGCGGGACGAAATGAGCAGTTCTTC CASSLAGRNEQFF
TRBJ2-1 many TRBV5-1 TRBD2 TGCGCCAGCAGCTTGGCCGGACTAGCGGGAATGGGCTCCTACAATGAGCAGTTCTTC CASSLAGLAGMGSYNEQFF
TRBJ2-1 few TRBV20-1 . TGCAGTGCTAGAGATATAAAGGGGGGCTACAATGAGCAGTTCTTC CSARDIKGGYNEQFF
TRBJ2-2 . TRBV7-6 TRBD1 TGTGCCAGCAGCTTCAACCGGGACAGGGCCCTTGGCGGGGAGCTGTTTTTT CASSFNRDRALGGELFF
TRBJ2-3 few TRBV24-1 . TGTGCCACCGATGATTCCGGGACCCAGAGCACAGATACGCAGTATTTT CATDDSGTQSTDTQYF
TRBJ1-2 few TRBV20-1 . TGCAGTGCTAGAGATAACGGCGGGGACGTCTATGGCTACACCTTC CSARDNGGDVYGYTF
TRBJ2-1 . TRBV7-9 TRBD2 TGTGCCAGCAGCCTGGCTAGCGGGCCCGATGAGCAGTTCTTC CASSLASGPDEQFF
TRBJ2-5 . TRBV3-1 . TGTGCCAGCAGACAAGGGGGGGCGGAGACCCAGTACTTC CASRQGGAETQYF
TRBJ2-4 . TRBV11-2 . TGTGCCAGCAGCTTAGTGGGTCAAGAGGGCATTCAGTACTTC CASSLVGQEGIQYF
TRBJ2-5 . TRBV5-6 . TGTGCCAGCAGCTTGGCACAGCAAGAGACCCAGTACTTC CASSLAQQETQYF
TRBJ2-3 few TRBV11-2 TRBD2 TGTGCCAGCAGCTCTGGGACTAGCGGGGGAACGCAGTATTTT CASSSGTSGGTQYF
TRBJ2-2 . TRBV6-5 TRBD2 TGTGCCAGCAGTTACCGCTTAGCGGGAGCTAGCCCCGGGGAGCTGTTTTTT CASSYRLAGASPGELFF
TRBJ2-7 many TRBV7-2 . TGTGCCAGCAGCTTATTCTACGAGCAGTACTTC CASSLFYEQYF
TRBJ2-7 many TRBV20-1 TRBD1 TGCAGTGCCGAACCGAGGGACAGGGGGTTCGGCGAGCAGTACTTC CSAEPRDRGFGEQYF
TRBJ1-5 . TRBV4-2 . TGTGCCAGCAGCACGGAAGGGAAAGGCAATCAGCCCCAGCATTTT CASSTEGKGNQPQHF
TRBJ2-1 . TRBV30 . TGTGCCTGGAATTTTGCTGGTGAGCAGTTCTTC CAWNFAGEQFF
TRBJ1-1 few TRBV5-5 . TGTGCCAGCAGCTTGGCCAGGCGTAACACTGAAGCTTTCTTT CASSLARRNTEAFF
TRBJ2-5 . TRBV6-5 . TGTGCCAGCAGCCGACGGGAGCTAAAGATTGGGACCCAGTACTTC CASSRRELKIGTQYF
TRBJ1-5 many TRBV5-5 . TGTGCCAGCAGCTTACTCATCATCGGGGACCTAGGGAGCAATCAGCCCCAGCATTTT CASSLLIIGDLGSNQPQHF
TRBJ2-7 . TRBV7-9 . TGTGCCAGCAGCCCACGGACAGCAGACTACGAGCAGTACTTC CASSPRTADYEQYF
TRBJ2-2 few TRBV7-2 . TGTGCCAGCAGCTTAGGGAGCATCAACACCGGGGAGCTGTTTTTT CASSLGSINTGELFF
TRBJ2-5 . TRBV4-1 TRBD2 TGCGCCAGCAGCCCCCGTTATCTAGGACTAGCGGGGGGTCTCAAGACCCAGTACTTC CASSPRYLGLAGGLKTQYF
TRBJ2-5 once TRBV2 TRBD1 TGTGCCAGCAGTCCAGCGGGACAGGGGCGTGAGACCCAGTACTTC CASSPAGQGRETQYF
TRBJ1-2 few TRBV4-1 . TGCGCCAGCAGCCAAGGAATAGGGCGGTATGGCTACACCTTC CASSQGIGRYGYTF
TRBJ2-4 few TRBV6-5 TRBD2 TGTGCCAGCAGTTACGGGAGGGAGATAAACATTCAGTACTTC CASSYGREINIQYF
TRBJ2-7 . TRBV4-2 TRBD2 TGTGCCAGCAGCCAAGTAGGTGGACTAGGGACCTACGAGAAGTACTTC CASSQVGGLGTYEKYF
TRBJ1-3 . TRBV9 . TGTGCCAGCAGGAGTAGCGGATCCTCTGGAAACACCATATATTTT CASRSSGSSGNTIYF
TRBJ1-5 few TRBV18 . TGTGCCAGCTCACCATCCAGGAGTAATCAGCCCCAGCATTTT CASSPSRSNQPQHF
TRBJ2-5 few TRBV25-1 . TGTGCCAGCAGTGAAAGGGGGGGGCAAGAGACCCAGTACTTC CASSERGGQETQYF
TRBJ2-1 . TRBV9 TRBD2 TGTGCCAGCAGCACCGCGGGGGGCTACCCGAATGAGCAGTTCTTC CASSTAGGYPNEQFF
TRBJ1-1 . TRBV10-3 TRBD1 TGTGCCATCAGTAATACAGGGGGTTACACTGAAGCTTTCTTT CAISNTGGYTEAFF
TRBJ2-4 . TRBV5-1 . TGCGCCAGCAGCTTGGGGCAGGGGGAGGACATTCAGTACTTC CASSLGQGEDIQYF
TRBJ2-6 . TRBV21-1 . TGTGCCAGCAGCAAGGCAATTAGCGGGAGGGCCCTCCTTGGCTCTGGGGCCAACGTCCTGACTTTC CASSKAISGRALLGSGANVLTF
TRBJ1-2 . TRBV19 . TGTGCCAGTAGTCCCCGTCGGCTGTCTTATGGCTACACCTTC CASSPRRLSYGYTF
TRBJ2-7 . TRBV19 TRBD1 TGTGCCAGTAGTACCGGAATGACAGGGTCCTACGAGCAGTACTTC CASSTGMTGSYEQYF
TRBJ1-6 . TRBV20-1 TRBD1 TGCAGTGCTCCCAGGGGGACCGCCCTCCACTTT CSAPRGTALHF
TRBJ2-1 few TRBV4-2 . TGTGCCAGCAGCCACAGAGGATCAGAGTTACCTAGGTGGGACAATGAGCAGTTCTTC CASSHRGSELPRWDNEQFF
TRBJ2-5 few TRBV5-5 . TGTGCCAGCAGCCTCTACAGGGTAGGGGGGACAGAGACCCAGTACTTC CASSLYRVGGTETQYF
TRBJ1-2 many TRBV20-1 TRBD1 TGCAGTGCCCAATCTCCCCGGGACAGGGGGCGTCATGGCTACACCTTC CSAQSPRDRGRHGYTF
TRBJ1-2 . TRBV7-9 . TGTGCCAGCAGCTTAGTTCTGGGGGATTATGGCTACACCTTC CASSLVLGDYGYTF